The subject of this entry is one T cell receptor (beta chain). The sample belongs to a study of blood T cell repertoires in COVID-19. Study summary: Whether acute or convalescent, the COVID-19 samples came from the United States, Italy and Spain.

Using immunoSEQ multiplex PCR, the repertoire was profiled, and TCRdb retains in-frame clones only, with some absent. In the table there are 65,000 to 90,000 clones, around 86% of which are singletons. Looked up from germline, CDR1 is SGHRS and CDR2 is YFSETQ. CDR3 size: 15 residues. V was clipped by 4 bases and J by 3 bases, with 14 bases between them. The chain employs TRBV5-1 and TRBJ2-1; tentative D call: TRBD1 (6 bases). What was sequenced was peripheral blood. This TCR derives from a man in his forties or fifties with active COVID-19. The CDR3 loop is CASSPPAGDYNEQFF. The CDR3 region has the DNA TGCGCCAGCAGCCCACCGGCAGGGGACTACAATGAGCAGTTCTTC.